The 10 T cell receptor beta chains given below trace back to one sample, sequenced in a study of T cells after somatic rescue of genetic block. The method was immunoSEQ multiplex PCR; TCRdb's version includes in-frame clones alone and lacks a portion of them. The repertoire holds 13,000 to 15,000 clones, with roughly 72% as singletons. What was sequenced was peripheral blood mononuclear cells (PBMCs). Receptors originate from a man younger than 35.

This clone was detected once. The chain carries TRBV7-9 and TRBJ2-1; 10 bases fit TRBD1. CDR3 length: 16 amino acids. Trimming cost V 2 bases and J 7 bases; bases outside gene matches: 8. CDR1 SEHNR and CDR2 FQNEAQ come from the germline V gene (reference sequence). The chain's CDR3 is CASSLIRQGARNEQFF. The CDR3, as DNA: TGTGCCAGCAGCTTAATAAGACAGGGGGCAAGGAATGAGCAGTTCTTC.

The chain is built from TRBV6-5 and TRBJ2-7; TRBD2 aligns across 12 bases. The CDR3 is 15 amino acids. The V gene's germline CDR1 is MNHEY and CDR2 SVGAGI. V shed 6 bases, J shed 2 bases, and the junction held 5 bases outside the gene matches. In DNA, the CDR3 is TGTGCCAGCAGACGCGGGACTAGCGGGCCCTACGAGCAGTACTTC. This sequence encodes CASRRGTSGPYEQYF.

This clone counts as medium-sized. CDR3 sequence: CASLFSDRGPLSSYEQYF. CDR3 DNA: TGTGCCAGCCTCTTTTCGGACAGGGGGCCTTTAAGCTCCTACGAGCAGTACTTC. The chain recombines TRBV6-4 with TRBJ2-7; 11 bases are a match to TRBD1. Losses at the gene ends were 8 bases for V and 0 bases for J; bases not matched to a gene: 15. The germline V gene encodes CDR1 MRHNA and CDR2 SNTAGT. The CDR3 is 18 residues long.

This clone was recorded a few times. This chain joins TRBV19 and TRBJ2-7; 11 nucleotides align to TRBD1. The germline V gene has CDR1 LNHDA and CDR2 SQIVND (reference sequence). This CDR3 contains 16 residues. V trimming: 4 bases; J trimming: 6 bases; junction bases outside the gene matches: 11. In DNA form, the CDR3 reads TGTGCCAGTAGTACCCGAGGACAGGGGGCTTTGGGCGAGCAGTACTTC. Translation gives CASSTRGQGALGEQYF.

CDR3 loop: CASSYPGGEQYF. For the CDR3, the DNA is TGTGCCAGCAGTTACCCGGGAGGCGAGCAGTACTTC. The genes are TRBV6-4 and TRBJ2-7; 7 nucleotides agree with TRBD2. The V and J ends lost 5 bases and 6 bases, in that order; junction bases with no gene match: 4. The CDR3 covers 12 residues. Germline lookup yields CDR1 MRHNA and CDR2 SNTAGT.

The CDR3 sequence: CASMKRGGRYTDTQYF. As DNA, the CDR3 is TGCGCCAGCATGAAACGGGGGGGCCGGTACACAGATACGCAGTATTTT. The J gene is TRBJ2-3, the V gene TRBV10-1; TRBD2 matches at 8 bases. The CDR3 covers 16 residues. The germline CDR1 and CDR2 sequences are WNHNN and SYGVQD (reference sequence). The trim removed 7 bases at V and 2 bases at J, leaving 11 bases unmatched.

CDR3 sequence: CASSYSRGRQPQHF. DNA for the CDR3: TGTGCCAGCAGTTACTCAAGGGGGAGGCAGCCCCAGCATTTT. V usage is TRBV6-5 and J usage is TRBJ1-5, with D possibly being TRBD1 (6 bases). With 0 bases removed from V and 7 bases from J, the gap between germline ends came to 10 bases. Germline V gene sequence: CDR1 MNHEY, CDR2 SVGAGI. The CDR3 totals 14 residues.

The chain joins TRBV5-1 to TRBJ2-1; 8 bases line up with TRBD2. There are 16 residues in the CDR3. With V trimmed by 1 base and J by 5 bases, 8 bases remained unmatched. The V gene's germline CDR1 is SGHRS and CDR2 YFSETQ. As DNA, the CDR3 is TGCGCCAGCAGCTTGCCATTAGCGGGATTCAACAATGAGCAGTTCTTC. This translates into CASSLPLAGFNNEQFF.

The chain recombines TRBV6-6 with TRBJ2-2; 11 bases fit TRBD2. There are 16 residues in the CDR3. Germline V gene sequence: CDR1 MNHNY, CDR2 SVGAGI (reference sequence). J was trimmed by 8 bases and V by 4 bases; bases with no gene match: 9. The CDR3 DNA reads as TGTGCCAGCAGTTTAGCGGGAGGGAAAAGAGTAGGGGAGCTGTTTTTT. This gives the protein CASSLAGGKRVGELFF.

The chain is built from TRBV5-8 and TRBJ2-7, with 7 bases aligning to TRBD1. Germline V gives CDR1 SGHTS, CDR2 YDEGEE. This CDR3 has 14 residues. V lost 4 bases, J lost 1 base, and 5 bases stayed unmatched. The DNA of the CDR3 is TGTGCCAGCAGCGCGACAGGGTGGTCCTACGAGCAGTACTTC. It translates to CASSATGWSYEQYF.